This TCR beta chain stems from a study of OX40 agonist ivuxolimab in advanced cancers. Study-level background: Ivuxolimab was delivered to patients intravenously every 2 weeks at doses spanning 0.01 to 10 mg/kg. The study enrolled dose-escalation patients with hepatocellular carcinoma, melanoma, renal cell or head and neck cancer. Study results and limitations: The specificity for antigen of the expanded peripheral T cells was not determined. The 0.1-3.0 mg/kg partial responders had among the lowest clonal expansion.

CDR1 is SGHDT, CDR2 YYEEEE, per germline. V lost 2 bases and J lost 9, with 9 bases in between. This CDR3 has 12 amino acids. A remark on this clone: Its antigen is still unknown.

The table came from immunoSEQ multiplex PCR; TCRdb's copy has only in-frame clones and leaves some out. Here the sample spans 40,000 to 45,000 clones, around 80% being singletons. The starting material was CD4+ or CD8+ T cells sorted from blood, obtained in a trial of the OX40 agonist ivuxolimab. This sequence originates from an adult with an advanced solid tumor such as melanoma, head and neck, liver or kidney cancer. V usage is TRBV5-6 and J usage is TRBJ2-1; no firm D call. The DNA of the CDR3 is TGTGCCAGCAGCTTCGGCTTGGGTGAGCAGTTCTTC. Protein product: CASSFGLGEQFF. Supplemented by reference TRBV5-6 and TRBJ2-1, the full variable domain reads DAGVTQSPTHLIKTRGQQVTLRCSPKSGHDTVSWYQQALGQGPQFIFQYYEEEERQRGNFPDRFSGHQFPNYSSELNVNALLLGDSALYLCASSFGLGEQFFGPGTRLTVL.